Each of the 8 T cell receptor beta chains below was sequenced from the same sample in a study of post-analysis software for immune sequencing data (dated by TCRdb to the mid-2010s). Findings and caveats that apply to the study as a whole: Roughly 5 TRBV segments, including TRBV5-6, TRBV5-1 and TRBV20-1, were significantly more frequent in patients than controls.

These receptors lack a known antigen. Library prep was done by PCR. Sequencing instrument: Illumina HiSeq 2500. To reduce PCR and sequencing biases, unique molecular identifiers were incorporated into the TCR beta cDNA libraries. TCRdb trimmed the raw reads at Q25, called clones with MiXCR and kept productive beta chains. When rows share a CDR3 protein, they turn into one entry using the most common DNA and genes. The sample profile shows roughly 400,000 distinct CDR3 sequences; roughly 38% of them were found once. The ten largest account for 7.6% of the sample. What was sequenced was blood. These TCRs come from a girl aged 2-15 years with multiple sclerosis.

This clonotype showed up just a few times. This chain links TRBV5-1 with TRBJ1-4; 7 bases align to TRBD1. V gave up 4 bases and J gave up 3 bases; unmatched junction bases: 3. The CDR3 has 14 residues. The V gene's germline CDR1 is SGHRS and CDR2 YFSETQ. Here the CDR3 reads CASSPQGPNEKLFF. CDR3 in DNA: TGCGCCAGCAGCCCACAGGGGCCTAATGAAAAACTGTTTTTT. Filled out from reference TRBV5-1 and TRBJ1-4, the complete variable domain reads KAGVTQTPRYLIKTRGQQVTLSCSPISGHRSVSWYQQTPGQGLQFLFEYFSETQRNKGNFPGRFSGRQFSNSRSEMNVSTLELGDSALYLCASSPQGPNEKLFFGSGTQLSVL.

The chain couples TRBV7-8 to TRBJ2-7; 8 bases are shared with TRBD1. CDR3 length: 15 amino acids. Germline values: CDR1 SGHVS, CDR2 FQNEAQ. V was pared by 5 bases and J by 1 base, with 7 bases of the junction left unmatched. The CDR3 nucleotides read TGTGCCAGCAGCGTCCGGGACAGGCGGTCCTACGAGCAGTACTTC. It encodes CASSVRDRRSYEQYF.

The rearrangement joins TRBV6-5 to TRBJ1-1, with D perhaps TRBD1 (6 bases). The CDR3 spans 16 residues. Germline values: CDR1 MNHEY, CDR2 SVGAGI. Trimming removed 6 bases from V and 0 bases from J, with 17 bases in between. The DNA of the CDR3 is TGTGCCAGCAGCCAGAAACTGGACAGACTGAACACTGAAGCTTTCTTT. This codes for CASSQKLDRLNTEAFF.

The chain couples TRBV29-1 to TRBJ2-7, with D possibly matching TRBD2 (6 bases). TRBJ2-5 explains the end of the DNA better; the J call may be wrong. This CDR3 is 13 amino acids long. CDR1 is SQVTM, CDR2 ANQGSEA, per germline. In nucleotides, the CDR3 is TGCAGCGGAGACTCAGGAGGGAGGGAGACCCAGTACTTC. This encodes CSGDSGGRETQYF.

V and J are TRBV7-9 and TRBJ2-1; 7 bases map to TRBD1. Germline CDR1 and CDR2: SEHNR and FQNEAQ (reference sequence). V lost 0 bases and J lost 9; bases outside the gene matches: 2. This CDR3 has 13 amino acids. DNA of the CDR3: TGTGCCAGCAGCTTAGCGTACAGGGGTGAGCAGTTCTTC. It encodes CASSLAYRGEQFF.

This clonotype was observed a few times. The V call is TRBV29-1, the J call TRBJ2-2; perhaps TRBD1 as D (5 bases). V lost 6 bases, J lost 1 base, and 9 bases lay in between. The V gene's germline CDR1 is SQVTM and CDR2 ANQGSEA. This CDR3 comprises 13 residues. The CDR3 protein is CSVEQENTGELFF. Written as DNA, the CDR3 is TGCAGCGTGGAACAGGAGAACACCGGGGAGCTGTTTTTT.

This clonotype was recorded a few times. The V and J genes are TRBV9 and TRBJ1-2; D call uncertain. Germline V gene sequence: CDR1 SGDLS, CDR2 YYNGEE. V was trimmed by 5 bases and J by 3 bases, leaving 14 bases between them. The CDR3 runs to 14 residues. Written as DNA, the CDR3 is TGTGCCAGCAGGGCCTTCACGGGGTACTATGGCTACACCTTC. It codes for CASRAFTGYYGYTF.

The V gene is TRBV4-3, the J gene TRBJ2-7; 13 nucleotides agree with TRBD2. This CDR3 is 17 amino acids long. The germline V gene encodes CDR1 LGHNA and CDR2 YSLEER. The ends lost 4 bases at V and 4 bases at J; junction bases unmatched: 10. In DNA, the CDR3 is TGCGCCAGCAGCCCAGGGTGGACTAGCGGGAGCGGGTACGAGCAGTACTTC. It specifies CASSPGWTSGSGYEQYF.